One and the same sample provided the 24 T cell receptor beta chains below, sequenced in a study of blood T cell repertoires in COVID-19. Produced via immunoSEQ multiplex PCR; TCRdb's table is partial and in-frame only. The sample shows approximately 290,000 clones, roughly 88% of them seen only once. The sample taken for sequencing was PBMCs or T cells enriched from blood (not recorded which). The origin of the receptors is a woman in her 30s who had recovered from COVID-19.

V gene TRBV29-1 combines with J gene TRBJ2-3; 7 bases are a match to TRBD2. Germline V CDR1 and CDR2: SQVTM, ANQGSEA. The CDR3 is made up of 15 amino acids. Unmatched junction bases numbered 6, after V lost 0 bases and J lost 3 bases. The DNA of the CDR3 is TGCAGCGTTGAAGAACTGAGACTAGCTACAGATACGCAGTATTTT. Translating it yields CSVEELRLATDTQYF.

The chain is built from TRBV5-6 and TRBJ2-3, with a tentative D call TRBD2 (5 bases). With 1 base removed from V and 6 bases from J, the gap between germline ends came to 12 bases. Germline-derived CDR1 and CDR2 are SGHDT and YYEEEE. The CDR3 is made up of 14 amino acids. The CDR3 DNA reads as TGTGCCAGCAGCTTGAGAGGGAGATCCGATACGCAGTATTTT. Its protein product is CASSLRGRSDTQYF.

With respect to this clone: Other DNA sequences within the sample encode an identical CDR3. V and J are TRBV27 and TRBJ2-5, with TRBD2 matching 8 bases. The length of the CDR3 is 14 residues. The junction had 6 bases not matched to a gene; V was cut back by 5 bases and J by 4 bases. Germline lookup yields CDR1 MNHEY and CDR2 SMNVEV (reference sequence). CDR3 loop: CASSLSGMGETQYF. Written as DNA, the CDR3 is TGTGCCAGCAGTCTTAGCGGGATGGGAGAGACCCAGTACTTC.

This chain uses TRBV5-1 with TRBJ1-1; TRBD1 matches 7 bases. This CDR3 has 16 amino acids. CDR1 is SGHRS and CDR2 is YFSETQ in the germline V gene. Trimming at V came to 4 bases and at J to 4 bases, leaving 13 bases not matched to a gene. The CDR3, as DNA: TGCGCCAGCAGCCGCCGGCCCCAGGGGGAGGCCACTGAAGCTTTCTTT. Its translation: CASSRRPQGEATEAFF.

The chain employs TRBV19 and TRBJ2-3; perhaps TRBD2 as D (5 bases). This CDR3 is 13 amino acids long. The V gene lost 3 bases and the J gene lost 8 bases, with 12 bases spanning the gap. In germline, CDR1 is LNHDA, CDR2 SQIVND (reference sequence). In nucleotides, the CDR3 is TGTGCCAGTAGTATTTCTAGTGGAGGTACGCAGTATTTT. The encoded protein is CASSISSGGTQYF.

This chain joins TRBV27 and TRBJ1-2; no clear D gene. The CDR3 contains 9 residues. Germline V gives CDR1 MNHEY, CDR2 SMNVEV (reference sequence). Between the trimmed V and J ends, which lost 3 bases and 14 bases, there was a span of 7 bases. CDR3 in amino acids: CASSFTRTF. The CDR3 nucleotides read TGTGCCAGCAGTTTTACCCGGACCTTC.

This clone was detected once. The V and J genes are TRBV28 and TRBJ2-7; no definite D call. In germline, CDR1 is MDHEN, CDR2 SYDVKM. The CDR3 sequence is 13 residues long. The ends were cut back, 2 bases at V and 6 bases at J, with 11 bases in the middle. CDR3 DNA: TGTGCCAGCAGTTTAGTGAGTAGCTTCGAGCAGTACTTC. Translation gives CASSLVSSFEQYF.

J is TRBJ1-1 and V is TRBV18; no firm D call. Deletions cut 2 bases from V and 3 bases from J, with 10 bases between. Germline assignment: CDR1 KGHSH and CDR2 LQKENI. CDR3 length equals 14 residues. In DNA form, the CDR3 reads TGTGCCAGCTCACCATTAGCCTTGGACACTGAAGCTTTCTTT. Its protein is CASSPLALDTEAFF.

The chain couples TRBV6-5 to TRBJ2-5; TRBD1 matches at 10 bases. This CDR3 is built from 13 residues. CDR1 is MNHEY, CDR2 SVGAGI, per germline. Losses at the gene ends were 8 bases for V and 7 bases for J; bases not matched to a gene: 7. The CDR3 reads CASRQGATGTQYF. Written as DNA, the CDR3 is TGTGCCAGCCGACAGGGGGCGACTGGGACCCAGTACTTC.

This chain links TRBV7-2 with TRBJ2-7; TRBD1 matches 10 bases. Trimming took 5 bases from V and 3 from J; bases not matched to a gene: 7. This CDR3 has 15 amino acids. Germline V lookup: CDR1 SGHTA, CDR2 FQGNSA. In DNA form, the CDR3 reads TGTGCCAGCAGCGCCCGCTGGGACAGGGGCTACGAGCAGTACTTC. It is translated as CASSARWDRGYEQYF. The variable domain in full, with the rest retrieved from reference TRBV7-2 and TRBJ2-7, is GAGVSQSPSNKVTEKGKDVELRCDPISGHTALYWYRQSLGQGLEFLIYFQGNSAPDKSGLPSDRFSAERTGGSVSTLTIQRTQQEDSAVYLCASSARWDRGYEQYFGPGTRLTVT.

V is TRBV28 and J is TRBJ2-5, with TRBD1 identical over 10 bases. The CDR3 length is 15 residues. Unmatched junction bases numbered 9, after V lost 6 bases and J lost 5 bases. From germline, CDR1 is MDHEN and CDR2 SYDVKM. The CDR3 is CASRGTGVLWETQYF. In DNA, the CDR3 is TGTGCCAGCAGGGGGACAGGGGTTCTGTGGGAGACCCAGTACTTC.

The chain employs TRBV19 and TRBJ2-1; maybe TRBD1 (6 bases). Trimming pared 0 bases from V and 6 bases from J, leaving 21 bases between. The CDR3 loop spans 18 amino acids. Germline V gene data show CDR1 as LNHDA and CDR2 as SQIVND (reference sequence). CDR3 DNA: TGTGCCAGTAGTATAGATACAGGGAACACGCCGTGGACCAATGAGCAGTTCTTC. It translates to CASSIDTGNTPWTNEQFF.

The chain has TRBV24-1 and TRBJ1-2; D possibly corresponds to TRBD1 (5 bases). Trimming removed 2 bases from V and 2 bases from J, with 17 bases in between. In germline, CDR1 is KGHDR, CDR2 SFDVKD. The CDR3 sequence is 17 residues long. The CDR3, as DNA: TGTGCCACCAGTGATTCGTCAAAGGGGTCCCAGAACTATGGCTACACCTTC. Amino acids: CATSDSSKGSQNYGYTF.

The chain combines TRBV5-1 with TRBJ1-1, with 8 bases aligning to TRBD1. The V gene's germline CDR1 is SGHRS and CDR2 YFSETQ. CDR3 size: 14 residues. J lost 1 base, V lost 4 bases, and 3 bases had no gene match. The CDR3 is CASSIGTGNTEAFF. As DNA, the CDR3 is TGCGCCAGCAGCATTGGGACAGGGAACACTGAAGCTTTCTTT.

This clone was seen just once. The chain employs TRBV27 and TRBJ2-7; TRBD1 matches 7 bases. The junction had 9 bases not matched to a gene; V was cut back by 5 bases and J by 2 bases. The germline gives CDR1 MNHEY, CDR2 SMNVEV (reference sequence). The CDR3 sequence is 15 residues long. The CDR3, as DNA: TGTGCCAGCAGTCCCCGACAGGGTGGACCCTACGAGCAGTACTTC. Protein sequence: CASSPRQGGPYEQYF.

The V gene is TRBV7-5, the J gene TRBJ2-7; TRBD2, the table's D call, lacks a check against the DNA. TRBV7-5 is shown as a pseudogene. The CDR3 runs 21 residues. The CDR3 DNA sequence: TGTGCCAGAAGCATAGTTGGAAGACTAGCGGGAATTCGTGAAAGCTCCTACGAGCAGTACTTC. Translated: CARSIVGRLAGIRESSYEQYF.

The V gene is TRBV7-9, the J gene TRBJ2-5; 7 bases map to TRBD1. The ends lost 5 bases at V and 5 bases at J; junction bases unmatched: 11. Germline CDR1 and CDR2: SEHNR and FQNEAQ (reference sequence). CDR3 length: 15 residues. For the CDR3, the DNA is TGTGCCAGCAGCCCCTGGACAGGACGGATGGAGACCCAGTACTTC. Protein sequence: CASSPWTGRMETQYF.

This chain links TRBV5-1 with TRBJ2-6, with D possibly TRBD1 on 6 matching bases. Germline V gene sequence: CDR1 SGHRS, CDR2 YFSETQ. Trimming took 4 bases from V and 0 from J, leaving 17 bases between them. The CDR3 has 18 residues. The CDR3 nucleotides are TGCGCCAGCAGCACTACAGGGTTTTCTCTCTCTGGGGCCAACGTCCTGACTTTC. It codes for CASSTTGFSLSGANVLTF.

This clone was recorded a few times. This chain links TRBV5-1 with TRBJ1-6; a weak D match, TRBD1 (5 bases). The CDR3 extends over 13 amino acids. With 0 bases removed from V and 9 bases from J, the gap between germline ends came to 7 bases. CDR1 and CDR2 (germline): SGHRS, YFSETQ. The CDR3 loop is CASSLAGRSPLHF. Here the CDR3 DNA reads TGCGCCAGCAGCTTGGCAGGGCGTTCACCCCTCCACTTT.

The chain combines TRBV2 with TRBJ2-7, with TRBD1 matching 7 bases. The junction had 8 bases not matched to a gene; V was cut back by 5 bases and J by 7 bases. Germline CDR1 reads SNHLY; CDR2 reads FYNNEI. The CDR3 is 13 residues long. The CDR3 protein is CASSQDRAGEQYF. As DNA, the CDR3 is TGTGCCAGCAGTCAAGACAGGGCGGGTGAGCAGTACTTC.

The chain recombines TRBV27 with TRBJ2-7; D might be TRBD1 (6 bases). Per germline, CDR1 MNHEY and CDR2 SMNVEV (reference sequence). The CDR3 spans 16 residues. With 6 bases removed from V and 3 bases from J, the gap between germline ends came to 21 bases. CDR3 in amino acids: CASRFISGQGNYEQYF. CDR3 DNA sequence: TGTGCCAGCAGATTTATCTCGGGACAAGGGAACTACGAGCAGTACTTC.

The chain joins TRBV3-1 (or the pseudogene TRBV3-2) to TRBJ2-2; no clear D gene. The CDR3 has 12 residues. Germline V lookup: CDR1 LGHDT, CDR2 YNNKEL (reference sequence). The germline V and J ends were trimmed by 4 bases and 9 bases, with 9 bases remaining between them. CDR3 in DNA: TGTGCCAGCAGCCCGAGAACCTGGGAGCTGTTTTTT. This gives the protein CASSPRTWELFF.

The CDR3 loop reads CASSLEGQPNQPQHF. The DNA of the CDR3 is TGTGCCAGCAGCCTAGAGGGACAGCCAAATCAGCCCCAGCATTTT. The chain is built from TRBV7-9 and TRBJ1-5; TRBD1 agrees at 7 bases. CDR1 and CDR2 (germline): SEHNR, FQNEAQ (reference sequence). The trim removed 5 bases at V and 4 bases at J, leaving 8 bases unmatched. The CDR3 runs 15 residues.

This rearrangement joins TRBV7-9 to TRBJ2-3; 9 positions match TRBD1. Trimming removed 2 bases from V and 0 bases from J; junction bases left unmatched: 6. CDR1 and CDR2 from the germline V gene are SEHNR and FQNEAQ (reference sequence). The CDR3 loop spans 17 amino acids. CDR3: CASSLPLQGASTDTQYF. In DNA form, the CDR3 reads TGTGCCAGCAGCTTACCCCTACAGGGGGCTAGCACAGATACGCAGTATTTT.